This section outlines one TCR beta chain sequence together with its context. Only in-frame clones appear in the TCRdb table, and some are missing; sequencing was by immunoSEQ multiplex PCR. The sample has tens of thousands of clones; approximately 88% are singletons. This record belongs to a study of T cells in narcolepsy. The CDR3 is 14 amino acids. CDR1 and CDR2 (germline): LNHNV, YYDKDF (reference sequence). With 0 bases removed from V and 4 bases from J, the gap between germline ends came to 8 bases. The sequenced sample consisted of CD45RA- memory CD4+ T cells from PBMCs. The sequence was collected from a human donor with narcolepsy. V and J are TRBV15 and TRBJ2-3, with D unclear. The DNA of the CDR3 is TGTGCCACCAGCAGAGATCGTTGGGCAGATACGCAGTATTTT. It codes for CATSRDRWADTQYF.